A selection of T cell receptor beta chains follows, all from one sample in a study of blood T cell repertoires in COVID-19. Profiling relied on immunoSEQ multiplex PCR, and the TCRdb table lists in-frame clones only, not all of them. The data hold hundreds of thousands of clones, with around 87% observed a single time. The sample taken for sequencing was PBMCs or T cells enriched from blood (not recorded which). Receptors originate from a man in his forties or fifties in a cohort exposed to, infected with or recovered from COVID-19 (not recorded which). Both conserved end residues are part of each CDR3. Each record gives: V gene, D gene, clone size, J gene, CDR3 protein, CDR3 DNA. D genes are given only for firm matches. A clone size is listed for some rows: how often the clone was seen (once, few, many), or a class if it is expanded.

V: TRBV7-8; D: NA; size: NA; J: TRBJ1-3; CDR3: CASSWTAGSGNTIYF; DNA: TGTGCCAGCAGCTGGACCGCGGGCTCTGGAAACACCATATATTTT
V: TRBV6-5; D: NA; size: few; J: TRBJ1-1; CDR3: CASIVEGWAEAFF; DNA: TGTGCCAGCATAGTGGAGGGGTGGGCTGAAGCTTTCTTT
V: TRBV7-8; D: NA; size: few; J: TRBJ1-1; CDR3: CASSLVTDSFAFF; DNA: TGTGCCAGCAGCTTAGTTACCGACAGTTTTGCTTTCTTT
V: TRBV19; D: TRBD2; size: NA; J: TRBJ2-1; CDR3: CASSIKVAGGSNEQFF; DNA: TGTGCCAGTAGTATAAAAGTAGCGGGAGGATCCAATGAGCAGTTCTTC
V: TRBV6-5; D: TRBD2; size: NA; J: TRBJ2-4; CDR3: CASSSGSAKNIQYF; DNA: TGTGCCAGCTCTAGCGGATCAGCCAAAAACATTCAGTACTTC
V: TRBV9; D: NA; size: NA; J: TRBJ1-4; CDR3: CASSVGRASRATNEKLFF; DNA: TGTGCCAGCAGCGTAGGTCGAGCCTCTCGTGCAACTAATGAAAAACTGTTTTTT
V: TRBV30; D: NA; size: NA; J: TRBJ2-7; CDR3: CAWSDYYEQYF; DNA: TGTGCCTGGAGTGACTACTACGAGCAGTACTTC
V: TRBV16; D: NA; size: NA; J: TRBJ2-1; CDR3: CASSQSDYTNEQFF; DNA: TGTGCCAGCAGCCAGAGTGATTATACCAATGAGCAGTTCTTC
V: TRBV27; D: TRBD2; size: NA; J: TRBJ2-5; CDR3: CASRTLAGHQETQYF; DNA: TGTGCCAGCAGAACGCTAGCGGGCCACCAAGAGACCCAGTACTTC
V: TRBV5-1; D: TRBD2; size: NA; J: TRBJ2-5; CDR3: CASSSAGTSGSETQYF; DNA: TGCGCCAGCAGCTCCGCCGGGACTAGCGGGAGTGAGACCCAGTACTTC
V: TRBV3-1/TRBV3-2; D: NA; size: NA; J: TRBJ1-1; CDR3: CASSPLAGGTEAFF; DNA: TGTGCCAGCAGCCCCCTTGCCGGAGGCACTGAAGCTTTCTTT
V: TRBV18; D: TRBD1; size: NA; J: TRBJ2-7; CDR3: CASSPQRQGKHEQYF; DNA: TGTGCCAGCTCACCACAGCGACAGGGTAAACACGAGCAGTACTTC
V: TRBV5-1; D: TRBD1; size: NA; J: TRBJ1-1; CDR3: CASSLSGQFSFEAFF; DNA: TGCGCCAGCAGCTTGTCGGGACAGTTCTCCTTTGAAGCTTTCTTT
V: TRBV9; D: NA; size: NA; J: TRBJ1-5; CDR3: CASSGLEGREPQHF; DNA: TGTGCCAGCAGCGGGTTAGAGGGTAGAGAGCCCCAGCATTTT
V: TRBV5-1; D: TRBD1; size: NA; J: TRBJ2-2; CDR3: CASSWGTENTGELFF; DNA: TGCGCCAGCAGCTGGGGGACAGAGAACACCGGGGAGCTGTTTTTT
V: TRBV7-9; D: TRBD2; size: NA; J: TRBJ2-5; CDR3: CASSPGTSGRMVETQYF; DNA: TGTGCCAGCAGCCCTGGAACTAGCGGGAGAATGGTAGAGACCCAGTACTTC
V: TRBV6-5; D: NA; size: NA; J: TRBJ2-1; CDR3: CASTNEDYSQFF; DNA: TGTGCCAGCACTAATGAGGACTATTCGCAGTTCTTC
V: TRBV5-1; D: TRBD2; size: NA; J: TRBJ2-3; CDR3: CASSQTEGGRRSPRFTDTQYF; DNA: TGCGCCAGCAGCCAGACAGAAGGCGGGAGGCGGTCCCCACGCTTCACAGATACGCAGTATTTT
V: TRBV19; D: TRBD1; size: NA; J: TRBJ1-5; CDR3: CASGDSRLPQHF; DNA: TGTGCCAGTGGGGACAGTAGGCTGCCCCAGCATTTT
V: TRBV6-5; D: NA; size: NA; J: TRBJ1-6; CDR3: CASKPPTYNSPLHF; DNA: TGTGCCAGCAAGCCCCCGACCTATAATTCACCCCTCCACTTT
V: TRBV18; D: TRBD2; size: once; J: TRBJ2-3; CDR3: CASSPSGGSDTQYF; DNA: TGTGCCAGCTCACCCTCGGGAGGATCAGATACGCAGTATTTT
V: TRBV3-1/TRBV3-2; D: TRBD2; size: once; J: TRBJ2-1; CDR3: CASSQRLAGADEQFF; DNA: TGTGCCAGCAGCCAACGTTTAGCGGGAGCTGATGAGCAGTTCTTC
V: TRBV7-9; D: TRBD1; size: NA; J: TRBJ2-1; CDR3: CASSRNRGAWAYNEQFF; DNA: TGTGCCAGCAGCCGCAACAGGGGGGCCTGGGCCTACAATGAGCAGTTCTTC
V: TRBV7-2; D: TRBD2; size: NA; J: TRBJ2-1; CDR3: CASSYRLASGYNEQFF; DNA: TGTGCCAGCAGCTACCGACTAGCAAGCGGTTACAATGAGCAGTTCTTC
V: TRBV7-8; D: TRBD1; size: NA; J: TRBJ1-4; CDR3: CASSLGMGQGATTNEKLFF; DNA: TGTGCCAGCAGCTTGGGAATGGGACAGGGGGCAACTACTAATGAAAAACTGTTTTTT
V: TRBV7-8; D: TRBD2; size: NA; J: TRBJ2-1; CDR3: CASSLARLASSYNEQFF; DNA: TGTGCCAGCAGCTTAGCGCGACTAGCGAGCTCCTACAATGAGCAGTTCTTC
V: TRBV7-8; D: NA; size: NA; J: TRBJ1-2; CDR3: CASSLERQPKANYGYTF; DNA: TGTGCCAGCAGCTTAGAGCGGCAACCCAAGGCTAACTATGGCTACACCTTC
V: TRBV7-9; D: NA; size: once; J: TRBJ2-7; CDR3: CASSSSYHRGQYF; DNA: TGTGCCAGCAGCTCTTCTTACCACCGGGGGCAGTACTTC
V: TRBV2; D: TRBD2; size: NA; J: TRBJ2-1; CDR3: CASSERGLANNEQFF; DNA: TGTGCCAGCAGTGAAAGGGGACTAGCGAACAATGAGCAGTTCTTC
V: TRBV5-4; D: TRBD2; size: NA; J: TRBJ2-1; CDR3: CASSLGASGNNEQFF; DNA: TGTGCCAGCAGCTTGGGGGCTAGCGGAAACAATGAGCAGTTCTTC
V: TRBV5-1; D: TRBD2; size: NA; J: TRBJ2-1; CDR3: CASSGGTSGSIHEQFF; DNA: TGCGCCAGCAGCGGGGGGACTAGCGGGAGTATACATGAGCAGTTCTTC
V: TRBV7-2; D: NA; size: NA; J: TRBJ1-1; CDR3: CASSFNAGNTEAFF; DNA: TGTGCCAGCAGCTTTAATGCAGGGAACACTGAAGCTTTCTTT
V: TRBV10-3; D: NA; size: NA; J: TRBJ1-2; CDR3: CAISQTDNYGYTF; DNA: TGTGCCATCAGCCAGACAGATAACTATGGCTACACCTTC
V: TRBV6-5; D: NA; size: NA; J: TRBJ1-1; CDR3: CASRLGRGNTEAFF; DNA: TGTGCCAGCAGACTCGGCAGGGGGAACACTGAAGCTTTCTTT
V: TRBV3-1/TRBV3-2; D: NA; size: NA; J: TRBJ2-2; CDR3: CASSYGTPQGELFF; DNA: TGTGCCAGCAGCTATGGGACTCCTCAAGGGGAGCTGTTTTTT
V: TRBV3-1/TRBV3-2; D: NA; size: NA; J: TRBJ2-7; CDR3: CASSQDQDLSSYEQYF; DNA: TGTGCCAGCAGCCAAGATCAAGACTTAAGCTCCTACGAGCAGTACTTC
V: TRBV6-4; D: TRBD2; size: NA; J: TRBJ2-7; CDR3: CASSYSGSSGEQYF; DNA: TGTGCCAGCAGTTATAGCGGGAGTTCGGGGGAGCAGTACTTC
V: TRBV24-1; D: TRBD1; size: NA; J: TRBJ2-2; CDR3: CATRGQGNTGELFF; DNA: TGTGCCACCAGAGGACAGGGGAACACCGGGGAGCTGTTTTTT
V: TRBV10-3; D: NA; size: NA; J: TRBJ1-2; CDR3: CAIHDPQGNYGYTF; DNA: TGTGCCATACATGACCCCCAGGGGAACTATGGCTACACCTTC
V: TRBV10-3; D: TRBD2; size: NA; J: TRBJ2-7; CDR3: CAISQREGTYEQYF; DNA: TGTGCCATCAGCCAGCGGGAGGGGACCTACGAGCAGTACTTC
V: TRBV10-3; D: TRBD1; size: few; J: TRBJ1-5; CDR3: CAISDSGTANQPQHF; DNA: TGTGCCATCAGTGATTCCGGGACAGCCAATCAGCCCCAGCATTTT
V: TRBV4-2; D: NA; size: NA; J: TRBJ1-5; CDR3: CASSQEPDRNNQPQHF; DNA: TGTGCCAGCAGCCAGGAACCTGACAGAAACAATCAGCCCCAGCATTTT
V: TRBV6-5; D: NA; size: NA; J: TRBJ1-5; CDR3: CASSYSGGGQPQHF; DNA: TGTGCCAGCAGTTACTCGGGGGGAGGGCAGCCCCAGCATTTT
V: TRBV30; D: TRBD2; size: NA; J: TRBJ2-7; CDR3: CAWTAGGYEQYF; DNA: TGTGCCTGGACCGCGGGGGGTTACGAGCAGTACTTC
V: TRBV29-1; D: TRBD1; size: NA; J: TRBJ2-1; CDR3: CSGALGQANEQFF; DNA: TGCAGCGGTGCCTTGGGACAGGCGAATGAGCAGTTCTTC
V: TRBV14; D: NA; size: NA; J: TRBJ1-1; CDR3: CASSQGRNTEAFF; DNA: TGTGCCAGCAGCCAGGGCAGAAACACTGAAGCTTTCTTT
V: TRBV6-1; D: TRBD1; size: once; J: TRBJ2-7; CDR3: CASSGAWGQGSDEQYF; DNA: TGTGCCAGCAGTGGAGCCTGGGGACAGGGGTCCGACGAGCAGTACTTC